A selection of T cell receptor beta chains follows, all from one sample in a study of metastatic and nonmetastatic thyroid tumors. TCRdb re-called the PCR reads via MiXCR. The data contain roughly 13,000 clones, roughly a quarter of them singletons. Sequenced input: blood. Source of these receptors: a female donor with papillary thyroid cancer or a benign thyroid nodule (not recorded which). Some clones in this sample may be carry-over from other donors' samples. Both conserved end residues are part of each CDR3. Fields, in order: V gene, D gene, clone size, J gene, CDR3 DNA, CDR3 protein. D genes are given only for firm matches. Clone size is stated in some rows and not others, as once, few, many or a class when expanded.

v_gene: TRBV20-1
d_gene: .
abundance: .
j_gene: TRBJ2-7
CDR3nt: TGCAGTGCTAGAGTTGGGGGAGTAAAACACGAGCAGTACTTC
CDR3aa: CSARVGGVKHEQYF

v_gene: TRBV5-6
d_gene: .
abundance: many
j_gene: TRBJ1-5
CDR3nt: TGTGCCAGCAGCTTCAGGGGTGCTCAGCAGCCCCAGCATTTT
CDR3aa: CASSFRGAQQPQHF

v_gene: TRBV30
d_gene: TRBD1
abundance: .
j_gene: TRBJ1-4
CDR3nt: TGTGCCTGGAAGAGTAGTGGGACAGCTGAAAAACTGTTTTTT
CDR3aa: CAWKSSGTAEKLFF

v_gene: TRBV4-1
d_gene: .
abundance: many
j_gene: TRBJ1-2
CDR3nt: TGCGCCAGCAGCCAACCTATTCTTACAAGAACCTATGGCTACACCTTC
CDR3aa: CASSQPILTRTYGYTF

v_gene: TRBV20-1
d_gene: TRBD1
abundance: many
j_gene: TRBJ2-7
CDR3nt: TGCAGTGCTAGAGAACCCGGGACAGGGTTCCACGAGCAGTACTTC
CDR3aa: CSAREPGTGFHEQYF

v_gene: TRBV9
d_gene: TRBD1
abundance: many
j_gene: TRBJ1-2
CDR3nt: TGTGCCAGCACCCCGGGACAGAGTAGCTATGGCTACACCTTC
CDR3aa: CASTPGQSSYGYTF

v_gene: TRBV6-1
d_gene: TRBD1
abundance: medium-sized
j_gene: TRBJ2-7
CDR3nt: TGTGCCACCCGGGACAGTTCTTACGGCGAGTACTTC
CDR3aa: CATRDSSYGEYF

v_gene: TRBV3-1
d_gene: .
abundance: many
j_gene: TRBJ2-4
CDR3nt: TGTGCCAGCAGCCAAGATTATACGGGACTAGCCAAAAACATTCAGTACTTC
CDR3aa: CASSQDYTGLAKNIQYF

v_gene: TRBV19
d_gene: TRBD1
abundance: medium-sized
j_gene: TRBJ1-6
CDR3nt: TGTGCCAGTACCCTAGGAGGGGGCGATTCACCCCTCCACTTT
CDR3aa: CASTLGGGDSPLHF

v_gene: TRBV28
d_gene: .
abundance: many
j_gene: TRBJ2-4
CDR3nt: TGTGCCAGCAGTCTCATGGGGGTTGACATTCAGTACTTC
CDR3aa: CASSLMGVDIQYF

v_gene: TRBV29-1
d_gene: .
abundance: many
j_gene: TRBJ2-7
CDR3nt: TGCAGCGTCAAGAGGGCGGGGCAGAATCTCTACGAGCAGTACTTC
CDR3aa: CSVKRAGQNLYEQYF

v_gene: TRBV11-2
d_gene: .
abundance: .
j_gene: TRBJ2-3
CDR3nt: TGTGCCAGCAGTCAGGGGGGGCTAGGAACAGATACGCAGTATTTT
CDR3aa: CASSQGGLGTDTQYF